The rows below give T cell receptor beta chains drawn from one sample of a study of blood T cells in healthy people across ages. Each CDR3 protein gets one entry after TCRdb re-called the 5' RACE reads with MiXCR. The sample yields some 290,000 distinct CDR3 sequences, around 27% seen once. Sequencing was performed on blood. The receptor set was obtained from a woman aged 70-85 years in good health. Each CDR3 is given with its conserved first and last residue. Each record gives: V gene, J gene, CDR3 length, clone size, CDR3 protein. Size is stated for part of the rows, as once, few or many counts, or as a class when the clone is expanded.

V gene: TRBV7-8; J gene: TRBJ1-4; CDR3 length: 15; clone size: NA; CDR3 protein: CASSDQGAVWEKLFF
V gene: TRBV28; J gene: TRBJ2-7; CDR3 length: 14; clone size: many; CDR3 protein: CASSLAEIPYEQYF
V gene: TRBV18; J gene: TRBJ1-1; CDR3 length: 15; clone size: few; CDR3 protein: CASSPPLTRGTEAFF
V gene: TRBV15; J gene: TRBJ1-5; CDR3 length: 12; clone size: NA; CDR3 protein: CAASRPHQPQHF
V gene: TRBV27; J gene: TRBJ2-7; CDR3 length: 18; clone size: few; CDR3 protein: CASSFSGQGSWSSYEQYF
V gene: TRBV29-1; J gene: TRBJ1-4; CDR3 length: 12; clone size: NA; CDR3 protein: CSVEEHNEKLFF
V gene: TRBV7-2; J gene: TRBJ2-5; CDR3 length: 17; clone size: NA; CDR3 protein: CASSLGPVGSGQETQYF
V gene: TRBV10-1; J gene: TRBJ2-3; CDR3 length: 15; clone size: NA; CDR3 protein: CASSGQGVSTDTQYF
V gene: TRBV7-9; J gene: TRBJ2-7; CDR3 length: 13; clone size: NA; CDR3 protein: CASSSTQGGGHLF
V gene: TRBV6-4; J gene: TRBJ2-7; CDR3 length: 13; clone size: once; CDR3 protein: CASSVRTDTEQYF
V gene: TRBV20-1; J gene: TRBJ1-2; CDR3 length: 13; clone size: few; CDR3 protein: CSAGPGQAYGYTF
V gene: TRBV28; J gene: TRBJ2-4; CDR3 length: 15; clone size: NA; CDR3 protein: CASSFPSRGGNIQYF
V gene: TRBV28; J gene: TRBJ2-6; CDR3 length: 18; clone size: NA; CDR3 protein: CASSLSQGPSLGANVLTF
V gene: TRBV28; J gene: TRBJ2-3; CDR3 length: 11; clone size: NA; CDR3 protein: CASSSAYAHSF
V gene: TRBV12-3/TRBV12-4; J gene: TRBJ2-7; CDR3 length: 14; clone size: few; CDR3 protein: CASSPKGQLAEQYF
V gene: TRBV2; J gene: TRBJ2-1; CDR3 length: 15; clone size: NA; CDR3 protein: CASRPRTGTYNEQFF
V gene: TRBV6-1; J gene: TRBJ1-4; CDR3 length: 14; clone size: NA; CDR3 protein: CASRQGEPAEKLFF
V gene: TRBV20-1; J gene: TRBJ1-1; CDR3 length: 16; clone size: NA; CDR3 protein: CSATTSRGAGNTEAFF
V gene: TRBV25-1; J gene: TRBJ1-1; CDR3 length: 15; clone size: few; CDR3 protein: CASSEFGNMNTEAFF
V gene: TRBV6-5; J gene: TRBJ2-2; CDR3 length: 18; clone size: NA; CDR3 protein: CASSYSIAGGPSGGELVF